Listed below are T cell receptor beta chains from one sample, sequenced in a study of beta chain features in type 1 diabetes. Produced via immunoSEQ multiplex PCR; TCRdb's table is partial and in-frame only. The sample comprises fewer than 400,000 clones, 7.5% to 9% of which are singletons, and 0.44% rests with the top ten. What was sequenced was central memory CD4+ T cells from blood. These receptors came from a woman aged 18-29 years in good health. Both conserved end residues are part of each CDR3. A D gene is named only where the DNA matches it firmly. Clone size appears in some rows only: once, few, many, or a class for an expanded clone.

CDR3 DNA: TGTGCCAGCAGTCTGGGCACCGGGACAGCAAAAAACATTCAGTACTTC
CDR3 protein: CASSLGTGTAKNIQYF
V gene: TRBV27
clone size: many
J gene: TRBJ2-4
D gene: TRBD1

CDR3 DNA: TGTGCCAGCAGCCCTGGGACTAGCGAGAGCACAGATACGCAGTATTTT
CDR3 protein: CASSPGTSESTDTQYF
V gene: TRBV5-4
clone size: few
J gene: TRBJ2-3
D gene: TRBD2

CDR3 DNA: TGCGCCAGCTCTCGGGGAGGGACAACCTACGAGCAGTACTTC
CDR3 protein: CASSRGGTTYEQYF
V gene: TRBV5-1
clone size: NA
J gene: TRBJ2-7
D gene: NA

CDR3 DNA: TGTGCCAGCATCCAGCGGGGAGGCACAGATACGCAGTATTTT
CDR3 protein: CASIQRGGTDTQYF
V gene: TRBV5-5
clone size: many
J gene: TRBJ2-3
D gene: TRBD2

CDR3 DNA: TGCAGTGTTCAGAAGGTCTCCGAATTCTTC
CDR3 protein: CSVQKVSEFF
V gene: TRBV20-1
clone size: NA
J gene: TRBJ2-1
D gene: NA

CDR3 DNA: TGTGCCAGCAGTCCTAGGACGGGCTGGCAAGCTGGCTACACCTTC
CDR3 protein: CASSPRTGWQAGYTF
V gene: TRBV28
clone size: many
J gene: TRBJ1-2
D gene: NA

CDR3 DNA: TGTGCCAGCAGCCCCATCGGATGGGGTACAGGAGATACGCAGTATTTT
CDR3 protein: CASSPIGWGTGDTQYF
V gene: TRBV14
clone size: many
J gene: TRBJ2-3
D gene: NA

CDR3 DNA: TGTGCCAGCAGCCGGAGCCTGGGGGAGACCCAGTACTTC
CDR3 protein: CASSRSLGETQYF
V gene: TRBV7-2
clone size: many
J gene: TRBJ2-5
D gene: NA

CDR3 DNA: TGTGCCAGCAGCCCCTTCTACGAGCAGTACTTC
CDR3 protein: CASSPFYEQYF
V gene: TRBV11-2
clone size: few
J gene: TRBJ2-7
D gene: NA

CDR3 DNA: TGTGCTAGTGCCCTCCAAGCTAGCACAGATACGCAGTATTTT
CDR3 protein: CASALQASTDTQYF
V gene: TRBV12-5
clone size: few
J gene: TRBJ2-3
D gene: NA

CDR3 DNA: TGCGCCAGCAGCCGGGGACAGGGAAACGAGCAGTACTTC
CDR3 protein: CASSRGQGNEQYF
V gene: TRBV5-1
clone size: many
J gene: TRBJ2-7
D gene: TRBD1

CDR3 DNA: TGTGCCATCCAACAGTTTGGGGCCAACGTCCTGACTTTC
CDR3 protein: CAIQQFGANVLTF
V gene: TRBV6-1
clone size: few
J gene: TRBJ2-6
D gene: NA

CDR3 DNA: TGTGCCAGCAGCTTAGGCCGAAGCGGGAGGAGGGATACGCAGTATTTT
CDR3 protein: CASSLGRSGRRDTQYF
V gene: TRBV7-2
clone size: NA
J gene: TRBJ2-3
D gene: TRBD2

CDR3 DNA: TGTGCCAGCAGTTCACAGGGGTATCAGCCCCAGCATTTT
CDR3 protein: CASSSQGYQPQHF
V gene: TRBV6-5
clone size: NA
J gene: TRBJ1-5
D gene: TRBD1

CDR3 DNA: TGTGCCAGCAGCTTAAATCGACAGCTCACCGGGGAGCTGTTTTTT
CDR3 protein: CASSLNRQLTGELFF
V gene: TRBV7-6
clone size: NA
J gene: TRBJ2-2
D gene: NA

CDR3 DNA: TGTGCCAGCAGGAAGCGCACCGGGGAGCTGTTTTTT
CDR3 protein: CASRKRTGELFF
V gene: TRBV6-5
clone size: NA
J gene: TRBJ2-2
D gene: NA

CDR3 DNA: TGTGCCAGCTCACGACTTACAGGGATGGACCAGCCCCAGCATTTT
CDR3 protein: CASSRLTGMDQPQHF
V gene: TRBV18
clone size: few
J gene: TRBJ1-5
D gene: NA